The TCR beta chain described here comes from a study of T cell responses to AZD1222 COVID-19 vaccine. On this clone itself: Its antigen is unidentified.

Clones were read by immunoSEQ multiplex PCR, and TCRdb kept only the in-frame ones, dropping some. The sample shows around 180,000 clones, 85% to 90% of them seen only once. Study-wide results and limits: Regions left unmutated in variants are reportedly the target of nearly half of spike-specific TCRs. With dominance at 160-218 and 743-854, vaccine-associated CD4 TCRs spanned spike. In all cases, repertoires were sampled only after the peak T cell response. Recipients of AZD1222 seropositive at baseline numbered only 6 or 7.

The sequence came from an adult in good health. Sample: peripheral blood, taken on day 0 of AZD1222 vaccination.

The CDR3 region has the DNA TGTGCCAGCAGTGGGGCAGGGGGGCCACTTAACTATGGCTACACCTTC. This codes for CASSGAGGPLNYGYTF. The chain joins TRBV28 to TRBJ1-2; 7 nucleotides align to TRBD1. CDR3 length: 16 amino acids. Trimming took 5 bases from V and 1 from J; bases not matched to a gene: 10. Germline CDR1 reads MDHEN; CDR2 reads SYDVKM.